This is a list of T cell receptor beta chains from one sample in a study of blood T cell repertoires in COVID-19. Sequencing used immunoSEQ multiplex PCR; TCRdb keeps in-frame clones, though not all of them. Among 15,000 to 20,000 clones listed, roughly 80% were seen once. Material for sequencing was peripheral blood. These receptor sequences come from a woman aged 70-85 years with active COVID-19. CDR3s include the opening cysteine and the closing phenylalanine or tryptophan. The D gene is left open where the match is weak. Clone size is shown for a subset of rows, as once, few, many or a class of expanded clone.

D: TRBD2
V: TRBV19
size: NA
J: TRBJ2-1
CDR3: CASSILVAGDLRSYNEQFF
DNA: TGTGCCAGTAGTATTTTGGTAGCGGGAGATCTCCGCTCCTACAATGAGCAGTTCTTC

D: NA
V: TRBV5-6
size: few
J: TRBJ2-1
CDR3: CASSFTGLRYNEQFF
DNA: TGTGCCAGCAGCTTTACGGGACTCCGATACAATGAGCAGTTCTTC

D: TRBD1
V: TRBV27
size: once
J: TRBJ2-1
CDR3: CASGEQGNEQFF
DNA: TGTGCCAGTGGGGAACAGGGGAATGAGCAGTTCTTC

D: NA
V: TRBV6-5
size: NA
J: TRBJ2-7
CDR3: CASSTPPDEQYF
DNA: TGTGCCAGCAGCACCCCCCCAGACGAGCAGTACTTC

D: NA
V: TRBV7-3
size: few
J: TRBJ2-7
CDR3: CASSLQGGGYEQYF
DNA: TGTGCCAGCAGCTTACAGGGGGGCGGGTACGAGCAGTACTTC

D: TRBD2
V: TRBV5-4
size: NA
J: TRBJ2-2
CDR3: CASRQRAGDTGELFF
DNA: TGTGCCAGCAGGCAAAGGGCGGGAGATACCGGGGAGCTGTTTTTT

D: TRBD2
V: TRBV5-1
size: NA
J: TRBJ2-7
CDR3: CASMVDPGIAGGSSYEQYF
DNA: TGCGCCAGCATGGTGGATCCCGGAATAGCGGGAGGTAGCTCCTACGAGCAGTACTTC

D: NA
V: TRBV7-6
size: NA
J: TRBJ2-7
CDR3: CASSLTDSRSYEQYF
DNA: TGTGCCAGCAGCTTAACGGACAGTAGGTCATACGAGCAGTACTTC

D: NA
V: TRBV10-3
size: NA
J: TRBJ2-7
CDR3: CAISVNGKYEQYF
DNA: TGTGCCATCAGCGTTAACGGGAAATACGAGCAGTACTTC

D: NA
V: TRBV7-2
size: NA
J: TRBJ1-3
CDR3: CASRPSDGVGNTIYF
DNA: TGTGCCAGCAGACCAAGCGACGGGGTGGGAAACACCATATATTTT

D: NA
V: TRBV5-4
size: NA
J: TRBJ1-4
CDR3: CASSLDPTGPANEKLFF
DNA: TGTGCCAGCAGCTTGGATCCCACAGGGCCCGCGAATGAAAAACTGTTTTTT

D: TRBD1
V: TRBV15
size: once
J: TRBJ2-3
CDR3: CATSRTLSGGADTQYF
DNA: TGTGCCACCAGCAGGACCCTATCAGGGGGAGCAGATACGCAGTATTTT

D: NA
V: TRBV28
size: once
J: TRBJ1-6
CDR3: CASSLRTDNSPLHF
DNA: TGTGCCAGCAGTTTAAGGACAGATAATTCACCCCTCCACTTT

D: NA
V: TRBV12-3/TRBV12-4
size: NA
J: TRBJ2-2
CDR3: CASSLINTGELFF
DNA: TGTGCCAGCAGTTTAATAAACACCGGGGAGCTGTTTTTT

D: NA
V: TRBV6-5
size: NA
J: TRBJ2-3
CDR3: CASSYLAGSSTDTQYF
DNA: TGTGCCAGCAGTTACCTCGCGGGGTCTAGCACAGATACGCAGTATTTT

D: TRBD1
V: TRBV19
size: NA
J: TRBJ2-2
CDR3: CASSVRQGADGELFF
DNA: TGTGCCAGTAGTGTGAGACAGGGGGCGGACGGGGAGCTGTTTTTT

D: NA
V: TRBV27
size: NA
J: TRBJ2-7
CDR3: CASSPGWSLSSYEQYF
DNA: TGTGCCAGCAGTCCCGGGTGGTCCTTGAGTTCCTACGAGCAGTACTTC

D: TRBD2
V: TRBV19
size: NA
J: TRBJ2-7
CDR3: CASSGTSGWDEQYF
DNA: TGTGCCTCCAGCGGGACTAGCGGGTGGGACGAGCAGTACTTC

D: NA
V: TRBV6-4
size: NA
J: TRBJ2-7
CDR3: CASSEEGSPTYEQYF
DNA: TGTGCCAGCAGTGAAGAGGGTAGCCCGACCTACGAGCAGTACTTC

D: TRBD1
V: TRBV15
size: NA
J: TRBJ2-7
CDR3: CATSREQGPSYEQYF
DNA: TGTGCCACCAGCAGAGAACAGGGGCCCTCCTACGAGCAGTACTTC

D: NA
V: TRBV10-3
size: NA
J: TRBJ1-1
CDR3: CAISESPGWNTEAFF
DNA: TGTGCCATCAGTGAGTCGCCAGGCTGGAACACTGAAGCTTTCTTT

D: TRBD1
V: TRBV27
size: NA
J: TRBJ2-1
CDR3: CASSFGTGWHEQFF
DNA: TGTGCCAGCAGTTTTGGGACAGGGTGGCATGAGCAGTTCTTC

D: NA
V: TRBV10-3
size: NA
J: TRBJ2-6
CDR3: CAISQPSGANVLTF
DNA: TGTGCCATCTCACAGCCCTCTGGGGCCAACGTCCTGACTTTC

D: NA
V: TRBV7-9
size: few
J: TRBJ2-5
CDR3: CASSLGSGFQETQYF
DNA: TGTGCCAGCAGCCTAGGGTCGGGTTTCCAAGAGACCCAGTACTTC

D: NA
V: TRBV5-4
size: NA
J: TRBJ1-1
CDR3: CASSVVGGDTEAFF
DNA: TGTGCCAGCAGCGTGGTAGGGGGAGACACTGAAGCTTTCTTT

D: TRBD1
V: TRBV7-8
size: NA
J: TRBJ1-6
CDR3: CASSLTGTGHGSYNSPLHF
DNA: TGTGCCAGCAGCCTTACCGGGACAGGGCACGGGTCCTATAATTCACCCCTCCACTTT

D: TRBD1
V: TRBV7-8
size: NA
J: TRBJ1-5
CDR3: CASSATGTGGQPQHF
DNA: TGTGCCAGCAGTGCCACCGGGACAGGGGGTCAGCCCCAGCATTTT

D: NA
V: TRBV5-1
size: NA
J: TRBJ2-3
CDR3: CASSLSWRDTQYF
DNA: TGCGCCAGCAGCTTAAGCTGGAGAGATACGCAGTATTTT

D: NA
V: TRBV29-1
size: NA
J: TRBJ1-1
CDR3: CSVVPQGYTEAFF
DNA: TGCAGCGTTGTCCCACAGGGATACACTGAAGCTTTCTTT

D: NA
V: TRBV29-1
size: NA
J: TRBJ1-2
CDR3: CSGGMNGAGYTF
DNA: TGCAGCGGGGGGATGAACGGTGCAGGCTACACCTTC

D: TRBD2
V: TRBV10-3
size: NA
J: TRBJ2-1
CDR3: CAIRDGTSGSYEQFF
DNA: TGTGCCATCAGAGATGGGACTAGCGGGAGTTATGAGCAGTTCTTC

D: NA
V: TRBV28
size: NA
J: TRBJ1-4
CDR3: CASSPPANQRGKLFF
DNA: TGTGCCAGCAGTCCCCCCGCGAACCAGAGGGGGAAACTGTTTTTT

D: NA
V: TRBV5-6
size: NA
J: TRBJ1-1
CDR3: CASSPVGAPNTEAFF
DNA: TGTGCCAGCAGCCCGGTGGGGGCGCCGAACACTGAAGCTTTCTTT

D: TRBD1
V: TRBV29-1
size: NA
J: TRBJ2-3
CDR3: CSVTRDRGSADTQYF
DNA: TGCAGCGTTACCCGGGACAGGGGTAGCGCAGATACGCAGTATTTT

D: TRBD2
V: TRBV27
size: NA
J: TRBJ2-7
CDR3: CASRAGSSYEQYF
DNA: TGTGCCAGCAGAGCGGGGAGCTCCTACGAGCAGTACTTC

D: TRBD1
V: TRBV4-1
size: NA
J: TRBJ2-3
CDR3: CASSQVRTGRTDTQYF
DNA: TGCGCCAGCAGCCAAGTACGGACAGGGCGGACAGATACGCAGTATTTT

D: TRBD2
V: TRBV4-3
size: NA
J: TRBJ2-7
CDR3: CASSRETSGVYEQYF
DNA: TGCGCCAGCAGCCGGGAGACTAGCGGGGTCTACGAGCAGTACTTC

D: NA
V: TRBV14
size: NA
J: TRBJ2-5
CDR3: CASGRSETQYF
DNA: TGTGCCAGCGGGAGATCAGAGACCCAGTACTTC

D: NA
V: TRBV19
size: NA
J: TRBJ1-1
CDR3: CASMYELNTEAFF
DNA: TGTGCCAGTATGTACGAGTTGAACACTGAAGCTTTCTTT

D: TRBD1
V: TRBV11-2
size: once
J: TRBJ2-3
CDR3: CASSLDRGGKSDTQYF
DNA: TGTGCCAGCAGCTTAGACAGAGGGGGCAAGTCAGATACGCAGTATTTT